The clone carrying this TCR beta chain has more than one count but fewer than ten. Its cognate antigen is unknown. The data were taken from a study of blood T cells in healthy people across ages. Study context: The template switching approach captured approximately one barcoded beta molecule for every two T cells.

For the second PCR, which ran for roughly 7 to 11 cycles, a sample-barcoded 5' primer and a J-beta primer mix were used. Each CDR3 protein gets one entry after TCRdb re-called the 5' RACE reads with MiXCR. This table has hundreds of thousands of distinct CDR3 sequences, 29% appearing once. The study's findings and limits: Naive and antigen-experienced cells were not separated, limiting conclusive comparison.

The sample consisted of blood. This sequence was found in a woman at least 80 years old in good health.

DNA for the CDR3: TGTGCCAGCAGTGAGGTGACAGGGGGCGCTGGCTACACCTTC. Protein: CASSEVTGGAGYTF. The genes are TRBV6-1 and TRBJ1-2; 10 bases map to TRBD1. This CDR3 region has 14 residues. In germline, CDR1 is MNHNS, CDR2 SASEGT. With V trimmed by 3 bases and J by 7 bases, 5 bases remained unmatched.